The TCR beta chain under discussion was sequenced for a study of blood T cell repertoires in COVID-19. Only in-frame clones appear in the TCRdb table, and some are missing; sequencing was by immunoSEQ multiplex PCR. The profile shows 80,000 or so clones, 75% to 90% of them singletons. CDR3 length: 14 amino acids. Germline V lookup: CDR1 SGHNT, CDR2 YYREEE (reference sequence). The V and J ends lost 3 bases and 5 bases respectively, with 14 bases between them. The sequenced material came from peripheral blood. The chain carries TRBV5-4 and TRBJ1-1; perhaps TRBD1 as D (5 bases). The clonotype was recovered from a human donor in a cohort sampled during active COVID-19. CDR3 sequence reads: CASSSFEGRTEAFF. The CDR3, as DNA: TGTGCCAGCAGCTCCTTCGAGGGGAGGACTGAAGCTTTCTTT.